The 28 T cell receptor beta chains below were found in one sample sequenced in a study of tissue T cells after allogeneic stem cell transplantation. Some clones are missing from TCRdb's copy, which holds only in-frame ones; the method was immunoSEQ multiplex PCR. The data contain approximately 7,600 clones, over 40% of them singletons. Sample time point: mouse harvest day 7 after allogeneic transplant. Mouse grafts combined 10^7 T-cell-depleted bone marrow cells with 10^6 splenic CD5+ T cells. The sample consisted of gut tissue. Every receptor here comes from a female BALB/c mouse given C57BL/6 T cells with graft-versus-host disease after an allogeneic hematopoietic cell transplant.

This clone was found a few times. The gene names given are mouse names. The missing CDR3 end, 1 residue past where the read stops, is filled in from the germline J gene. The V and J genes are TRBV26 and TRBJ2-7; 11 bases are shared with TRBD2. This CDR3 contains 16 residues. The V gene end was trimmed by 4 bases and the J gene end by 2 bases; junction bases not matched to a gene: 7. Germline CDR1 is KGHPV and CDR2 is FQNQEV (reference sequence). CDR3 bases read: TGTGCCAGCAGTCCGCGACTGGGGGGGAACCCCTATGAACAGTAC. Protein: CASSPRLGGNPYEQY. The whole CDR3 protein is CASSPRLGGNPYEQYF. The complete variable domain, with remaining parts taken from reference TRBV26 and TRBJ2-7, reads NSKVIQTPRYLVKGQGQKAKMRCIPEKGHPVVFWYQQNKNNEFKFLINFQNQEVLQQIDMTEKRFSAECPSNSPCSLEIQSSEAGDSALYLCASSPRLGGNPYEQYFGPGTRLTVL.

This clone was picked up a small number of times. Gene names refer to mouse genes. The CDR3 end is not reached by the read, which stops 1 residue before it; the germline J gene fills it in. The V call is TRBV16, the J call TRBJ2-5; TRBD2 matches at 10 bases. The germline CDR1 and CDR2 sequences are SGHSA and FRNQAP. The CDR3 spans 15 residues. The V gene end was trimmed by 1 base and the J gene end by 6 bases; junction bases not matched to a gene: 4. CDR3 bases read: TGTGCAAGCAGCTTAGTAGGGACTGGGGTCGACACCCAGTAC. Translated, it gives CASSLVGTGVDTQY. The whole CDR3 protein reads CASSLVGTGVDTQYF.

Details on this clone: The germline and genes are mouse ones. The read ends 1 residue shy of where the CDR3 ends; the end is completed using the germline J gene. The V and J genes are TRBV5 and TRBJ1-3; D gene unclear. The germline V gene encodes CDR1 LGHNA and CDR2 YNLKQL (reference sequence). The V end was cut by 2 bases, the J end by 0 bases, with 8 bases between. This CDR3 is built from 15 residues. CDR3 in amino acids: CASSQQEISGNTLYF. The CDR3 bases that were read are TGTGCCAGCAGCCAACAAGAAATTTCTGGAAATACGCTCTAT.

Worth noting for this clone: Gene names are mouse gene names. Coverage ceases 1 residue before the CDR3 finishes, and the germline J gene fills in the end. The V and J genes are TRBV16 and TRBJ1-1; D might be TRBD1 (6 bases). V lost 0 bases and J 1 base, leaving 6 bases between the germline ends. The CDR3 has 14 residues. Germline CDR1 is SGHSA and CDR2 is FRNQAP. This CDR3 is CASSLETGNTEVFF. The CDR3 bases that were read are TGTGCAAGCAGCTTAGAGACAGGGAACACAGAAGTCTTC.

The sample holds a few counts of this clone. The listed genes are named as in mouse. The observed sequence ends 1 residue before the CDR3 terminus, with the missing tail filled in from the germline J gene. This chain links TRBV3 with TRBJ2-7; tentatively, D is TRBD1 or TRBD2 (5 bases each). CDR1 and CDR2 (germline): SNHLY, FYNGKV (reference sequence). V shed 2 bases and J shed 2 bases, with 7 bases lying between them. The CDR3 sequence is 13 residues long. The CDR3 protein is CASSLTGAYEQYF. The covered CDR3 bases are TGTGCCAGCAGCTTAACGGGGGCCTATGAACAGTAC. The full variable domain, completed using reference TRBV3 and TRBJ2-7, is GPKVLQIPSHQIIDMGQMVTLNCDPVSNHLYFYWYKQILGQQMEFLVNFYNGKVMEKSKLFKDQFSVERPDGSYFTLKIQPTALEDSAVYFCASSLTGAYEQYFGPGTRLTVL.

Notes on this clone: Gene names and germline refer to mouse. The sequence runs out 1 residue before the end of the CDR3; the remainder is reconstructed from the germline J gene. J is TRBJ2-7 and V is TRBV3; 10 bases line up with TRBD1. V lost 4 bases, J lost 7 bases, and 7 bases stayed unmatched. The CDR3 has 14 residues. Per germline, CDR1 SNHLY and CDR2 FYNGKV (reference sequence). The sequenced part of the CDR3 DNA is TGTGCCAGCAGCTCTCCGGGACAGGGGAGGGAACAGTAC. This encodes CASSSPGQGREQY. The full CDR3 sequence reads CASSSPGQGREQYF.

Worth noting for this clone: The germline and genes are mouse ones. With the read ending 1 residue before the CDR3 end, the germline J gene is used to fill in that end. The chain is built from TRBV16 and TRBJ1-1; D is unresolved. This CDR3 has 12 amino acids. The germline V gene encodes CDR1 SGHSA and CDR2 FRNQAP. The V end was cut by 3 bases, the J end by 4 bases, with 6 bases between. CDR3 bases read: TGTGCAAGCAGCTTTGGCGGCACAGAAGTCTTC. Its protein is CASSFGGTEVF. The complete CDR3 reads CASSFGGTEVFF.

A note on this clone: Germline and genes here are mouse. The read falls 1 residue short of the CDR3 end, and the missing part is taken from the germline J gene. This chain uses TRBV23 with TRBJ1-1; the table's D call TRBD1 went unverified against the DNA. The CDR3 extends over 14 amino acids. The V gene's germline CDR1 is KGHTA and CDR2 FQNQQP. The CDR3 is CSSSPGTVNTEVFF. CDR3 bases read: TGCTCCAGCAGTCCCGGGACAGTAAACACAGAAGTCTTC.

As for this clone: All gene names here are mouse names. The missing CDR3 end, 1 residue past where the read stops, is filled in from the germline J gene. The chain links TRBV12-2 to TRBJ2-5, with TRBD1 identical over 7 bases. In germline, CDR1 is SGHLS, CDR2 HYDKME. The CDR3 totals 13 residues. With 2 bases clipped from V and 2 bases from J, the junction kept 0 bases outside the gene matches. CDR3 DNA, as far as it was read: TGTGCCAGCTCTCGACAGGGCCAAGACACCCAGTAC. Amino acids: CASSRQGQDTQY. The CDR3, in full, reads CASSRQGQDTQYF. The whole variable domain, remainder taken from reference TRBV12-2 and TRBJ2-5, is NSGVVQSPRYIIKGKGERSILKCIPISGHLSVAWYQQTQGQELKFFIQHYDKMERDKGNLPSRFSVQQFDDYHSEMNMSALELEDSAVYFCASSRQGQDTQYFGPGTRLLVL.

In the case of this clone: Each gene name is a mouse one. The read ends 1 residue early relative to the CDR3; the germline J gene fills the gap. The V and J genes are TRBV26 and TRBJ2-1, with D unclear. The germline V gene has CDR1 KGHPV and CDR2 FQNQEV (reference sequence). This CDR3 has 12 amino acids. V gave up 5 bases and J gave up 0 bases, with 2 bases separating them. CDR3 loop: CASSFNYAEQFF. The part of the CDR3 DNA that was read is TGTGCCAGCAGTTTTAACTATGCTGAGCAGTTC.

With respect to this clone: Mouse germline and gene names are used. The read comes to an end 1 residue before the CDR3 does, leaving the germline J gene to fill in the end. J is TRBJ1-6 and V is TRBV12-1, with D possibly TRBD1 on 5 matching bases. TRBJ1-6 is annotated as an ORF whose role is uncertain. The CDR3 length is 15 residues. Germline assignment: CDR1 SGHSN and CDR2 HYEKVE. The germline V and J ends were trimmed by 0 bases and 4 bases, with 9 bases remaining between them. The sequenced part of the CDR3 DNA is TGTGCCAGCTCTCTCGTGGGGCAATATAATTCGCCCCTCTAC. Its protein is CASSLVGQYNSPLY. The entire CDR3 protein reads CASSLVGQYNSPLYF.

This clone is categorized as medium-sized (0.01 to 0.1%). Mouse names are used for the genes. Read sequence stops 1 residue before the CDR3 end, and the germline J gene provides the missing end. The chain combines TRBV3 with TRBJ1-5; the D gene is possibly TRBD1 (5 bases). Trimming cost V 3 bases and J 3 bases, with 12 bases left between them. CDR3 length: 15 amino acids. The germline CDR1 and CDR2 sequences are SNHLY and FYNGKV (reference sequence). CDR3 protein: CASSFRERSNQAPLF. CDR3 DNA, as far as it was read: TGTGCCAGCAGCTTCAGGGAGAGGAGCAACCAGGCTCCGCTT.

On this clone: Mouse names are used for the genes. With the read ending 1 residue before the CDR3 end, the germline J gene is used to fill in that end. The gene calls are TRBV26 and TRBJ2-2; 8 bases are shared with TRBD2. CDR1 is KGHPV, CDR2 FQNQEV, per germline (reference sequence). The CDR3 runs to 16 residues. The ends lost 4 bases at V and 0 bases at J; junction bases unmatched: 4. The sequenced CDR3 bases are TGTGCCAGCAGTCCTCGACTGGGGACAAACACCGGGCAGCTCTAC. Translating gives CASSPRLGTNTGQLY. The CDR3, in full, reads CASSPRLGTNTGQLYF.

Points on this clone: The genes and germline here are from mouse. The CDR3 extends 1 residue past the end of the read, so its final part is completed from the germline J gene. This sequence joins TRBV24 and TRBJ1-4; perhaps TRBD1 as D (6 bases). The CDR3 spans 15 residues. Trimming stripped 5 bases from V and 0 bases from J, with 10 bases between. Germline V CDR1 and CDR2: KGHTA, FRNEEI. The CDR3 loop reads CASSLGQISNERLFF. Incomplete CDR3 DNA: TGTGCCAGCAGTTTGGGACAAATTTCCAACGAAAGATTATTT.

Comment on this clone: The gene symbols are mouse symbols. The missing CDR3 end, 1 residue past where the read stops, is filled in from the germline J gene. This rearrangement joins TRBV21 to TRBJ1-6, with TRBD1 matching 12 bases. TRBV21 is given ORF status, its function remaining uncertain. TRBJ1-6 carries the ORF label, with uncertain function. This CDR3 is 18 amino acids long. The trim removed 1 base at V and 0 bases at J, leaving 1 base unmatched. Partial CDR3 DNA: TGTGCTAGCAGTCAATGGGACAGGGGGCATTCCTATAATTCGCCCCTCTAC. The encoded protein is CASSQWDRGHSYNSPLY. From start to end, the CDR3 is CASSQWDRGHSYNSPLYF.

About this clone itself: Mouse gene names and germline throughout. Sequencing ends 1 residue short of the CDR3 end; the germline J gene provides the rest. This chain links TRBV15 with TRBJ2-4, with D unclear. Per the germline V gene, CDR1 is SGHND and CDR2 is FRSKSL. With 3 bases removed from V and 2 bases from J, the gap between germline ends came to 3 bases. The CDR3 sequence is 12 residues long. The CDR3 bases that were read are TGTGCCAGCAGTTTCGATCAAAACACCTTGTAC. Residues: CASSFDQNTLY. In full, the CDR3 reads CASSFDQNTLYF.

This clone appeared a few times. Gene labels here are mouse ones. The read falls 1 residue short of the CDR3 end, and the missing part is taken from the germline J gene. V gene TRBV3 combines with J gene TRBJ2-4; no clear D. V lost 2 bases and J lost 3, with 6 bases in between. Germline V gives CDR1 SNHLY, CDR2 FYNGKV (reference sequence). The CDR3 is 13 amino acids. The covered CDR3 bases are TGTGCCAGCAGCTTACGGGAACAAAACACCTTGTAC. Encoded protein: CASSLREQNTLY. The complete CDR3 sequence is CASSLREQNTLYF.

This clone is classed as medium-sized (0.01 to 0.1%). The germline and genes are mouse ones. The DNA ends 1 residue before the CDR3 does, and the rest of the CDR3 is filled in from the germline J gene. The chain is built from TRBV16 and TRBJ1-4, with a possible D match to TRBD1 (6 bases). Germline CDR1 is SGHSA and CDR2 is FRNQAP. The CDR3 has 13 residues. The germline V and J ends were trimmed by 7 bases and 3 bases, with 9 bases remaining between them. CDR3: CASTGTTNERLFF. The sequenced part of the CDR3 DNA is TGTGCAAGCACCGGGACAACCAACGAAAGATTATTT.

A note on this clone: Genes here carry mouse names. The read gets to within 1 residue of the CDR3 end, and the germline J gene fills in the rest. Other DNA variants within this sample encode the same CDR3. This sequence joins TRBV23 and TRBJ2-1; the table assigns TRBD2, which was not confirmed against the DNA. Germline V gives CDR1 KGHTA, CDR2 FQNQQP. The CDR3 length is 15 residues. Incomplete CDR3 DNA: TGCTCCAGCAGTCCGGACTGGGGGAACTATGCCGAGCAGTTC. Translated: CSSSPDWGNYAEQF. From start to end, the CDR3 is CSSSPDWGNYAEQFF.

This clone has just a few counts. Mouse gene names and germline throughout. The CDR3 region is CASSPGTGSTEVFF. The part of the CDR3 DNA that was read is TGTGCCAGCAGTCCCGGGACAGGGTCCACAGAAGTCTTC. The chain carries TRBV3 and TRBJ1-1; 9 nucleotides align to TRBD1. The read falls 1 residue short of the CDR3 end, and the missing part is taken from the germline J gene. CDR3 size: 14 residues. V gave up 6 bases and J gave up 4 bases; unmatched junction bases: 6. Germline V CDR1 and CDR2: SNHLY, FYNGKV (reference sequence).

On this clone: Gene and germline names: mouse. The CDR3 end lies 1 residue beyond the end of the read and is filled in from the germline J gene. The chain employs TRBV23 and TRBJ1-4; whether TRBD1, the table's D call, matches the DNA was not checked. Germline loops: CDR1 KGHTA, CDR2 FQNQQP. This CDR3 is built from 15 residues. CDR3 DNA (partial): TGCTCCAGCAGTCAATCAATTTCATCCAACGAAAGATTATTT. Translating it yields CSSSQSISSNERLF. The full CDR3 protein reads CSSSQSISSNERLFF.

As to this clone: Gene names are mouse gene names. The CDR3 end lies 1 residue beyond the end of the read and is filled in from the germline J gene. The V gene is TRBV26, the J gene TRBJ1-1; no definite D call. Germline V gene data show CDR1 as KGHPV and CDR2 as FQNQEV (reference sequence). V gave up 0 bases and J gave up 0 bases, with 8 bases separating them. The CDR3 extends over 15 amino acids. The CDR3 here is CASSLSWGANTEVFF. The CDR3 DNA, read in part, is TGTGCCAGCAGTCTGTCGTGGGGTGCAAACACAGAAGTCTTC. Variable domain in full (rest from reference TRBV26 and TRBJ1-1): NSKVIQTPRYLVKGQGQKAKMRCIPEKGHPVVFWYQQNKNNEFKFLINFQNQEVLQQIDMTEKRFSAECPSNSPCSLEIQSSEAGDSALYLCASSLSWGANTEVFFGKGTRLTVV.

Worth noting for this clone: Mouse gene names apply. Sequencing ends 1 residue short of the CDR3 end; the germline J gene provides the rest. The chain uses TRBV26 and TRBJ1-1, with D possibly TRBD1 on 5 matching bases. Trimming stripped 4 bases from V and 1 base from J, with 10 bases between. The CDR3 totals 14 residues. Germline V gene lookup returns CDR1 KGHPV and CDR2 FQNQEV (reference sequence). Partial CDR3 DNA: TGTGCCAGCAGTCGTGCAGGGACGAACACAGAAGTCTTC. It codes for CASSRAGTNTEVF. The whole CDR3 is CASSRAGTNTEVFF. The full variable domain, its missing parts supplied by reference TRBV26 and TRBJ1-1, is NSKVIQTPRYLVKGQGQKAKMRCIPEKGHPVVFWYQQNKNNEFKFLINFQNQEVLQQIDMTEKRFSAECPSNSPCSLEIQSSEAGDSALYLCASSRAGTNTEVFFGKGTRLTVV.

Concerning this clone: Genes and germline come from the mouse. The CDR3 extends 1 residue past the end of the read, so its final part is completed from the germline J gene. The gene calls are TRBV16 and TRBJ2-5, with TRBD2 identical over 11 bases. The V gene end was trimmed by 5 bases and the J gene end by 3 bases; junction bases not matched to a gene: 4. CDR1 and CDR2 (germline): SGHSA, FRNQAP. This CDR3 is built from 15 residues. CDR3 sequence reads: CASSPRLGGQDTQYF. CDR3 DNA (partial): TGTGCAAGCAGCCCCCGACTGGGGGGGCAAGACACCCAGTAC.

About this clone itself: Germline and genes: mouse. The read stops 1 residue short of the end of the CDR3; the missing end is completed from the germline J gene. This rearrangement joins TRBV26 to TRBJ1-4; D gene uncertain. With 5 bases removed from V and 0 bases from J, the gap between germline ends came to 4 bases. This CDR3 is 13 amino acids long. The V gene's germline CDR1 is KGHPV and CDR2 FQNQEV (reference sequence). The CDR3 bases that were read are TGTGCCAGCAGTAGACTTTCCAACGAAAGATTATTT. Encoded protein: CASSRLSNERLF. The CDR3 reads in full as CASSRLSNERLFF.

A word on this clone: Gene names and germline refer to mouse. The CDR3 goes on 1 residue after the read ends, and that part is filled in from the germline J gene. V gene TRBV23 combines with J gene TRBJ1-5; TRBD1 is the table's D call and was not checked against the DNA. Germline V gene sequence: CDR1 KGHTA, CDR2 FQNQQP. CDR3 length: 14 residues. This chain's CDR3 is CSSSRDTNNQAPLF. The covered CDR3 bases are TGCTCCAGCAGCCGGGACACTAACAACCAGGCTCCGCTT.

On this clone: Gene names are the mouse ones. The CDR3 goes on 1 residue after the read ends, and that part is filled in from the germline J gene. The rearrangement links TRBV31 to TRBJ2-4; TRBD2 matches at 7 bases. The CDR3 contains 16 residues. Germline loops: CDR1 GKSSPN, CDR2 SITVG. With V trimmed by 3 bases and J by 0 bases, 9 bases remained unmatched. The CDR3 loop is CAWSSSGLVSQNTLYF. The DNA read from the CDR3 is TGTGCCTGGAGCTCCTCCGGACTGGTTAGTCAAAACACCTTGTAC.

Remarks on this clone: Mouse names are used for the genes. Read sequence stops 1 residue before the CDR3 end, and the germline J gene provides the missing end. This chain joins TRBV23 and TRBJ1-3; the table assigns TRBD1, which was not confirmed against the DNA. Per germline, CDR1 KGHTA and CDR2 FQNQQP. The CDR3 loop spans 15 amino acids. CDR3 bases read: TGCTCCAGCAGTCAATCGGCAGGGGCTGGAAATACGCTCTAT. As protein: CSSSQSAGAGNTLY. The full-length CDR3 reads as CSSSQSAGAGNTLYF.